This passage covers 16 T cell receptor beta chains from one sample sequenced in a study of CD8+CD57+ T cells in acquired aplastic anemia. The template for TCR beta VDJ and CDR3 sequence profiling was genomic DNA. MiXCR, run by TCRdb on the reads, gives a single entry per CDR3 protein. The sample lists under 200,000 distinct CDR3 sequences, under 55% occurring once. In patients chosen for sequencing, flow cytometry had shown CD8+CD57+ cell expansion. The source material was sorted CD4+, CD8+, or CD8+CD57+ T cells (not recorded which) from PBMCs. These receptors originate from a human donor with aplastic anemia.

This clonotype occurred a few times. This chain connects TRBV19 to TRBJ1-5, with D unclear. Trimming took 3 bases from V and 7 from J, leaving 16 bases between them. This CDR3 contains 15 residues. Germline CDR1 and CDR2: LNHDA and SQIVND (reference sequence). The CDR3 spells CASSMRRQWGQPQHF. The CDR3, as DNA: TGTGCCAGTAGTATGAGGAGACAATGGGGACAGCCCCAGCATTTT. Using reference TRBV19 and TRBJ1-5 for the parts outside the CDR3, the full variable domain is DGGITQSPKYLFRKEGQNVTLSCEQNLNHDAMYWYRQDPGQGLRLIYYSQIVNDFQKGDIAEGYSVSREKKESFPLTVTSAQKNPTAFYLCASSMRRQWGQPQHFGDGTRLSIL.

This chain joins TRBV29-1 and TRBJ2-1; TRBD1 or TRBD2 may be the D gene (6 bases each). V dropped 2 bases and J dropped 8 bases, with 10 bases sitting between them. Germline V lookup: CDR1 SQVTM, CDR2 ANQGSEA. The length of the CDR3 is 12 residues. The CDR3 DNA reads TGCAGCGTTGAAAGGGGGGCTGATGAGCAGTTCTTC. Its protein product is CSVERGADEQFF.

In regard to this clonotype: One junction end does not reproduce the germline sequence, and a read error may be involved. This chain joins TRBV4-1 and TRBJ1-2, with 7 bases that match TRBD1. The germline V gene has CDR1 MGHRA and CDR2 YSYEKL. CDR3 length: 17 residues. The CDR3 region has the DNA TGTGCCAGCAGCCAAGCCCCCGACAGGGAGATTAACTATGGCTACACCTTC. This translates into CASSQAPDREINYGYTF.

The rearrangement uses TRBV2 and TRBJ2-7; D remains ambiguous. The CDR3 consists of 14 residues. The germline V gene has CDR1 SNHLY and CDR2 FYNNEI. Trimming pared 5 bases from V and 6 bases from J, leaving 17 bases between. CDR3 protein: CASSPYSNPGEQYF. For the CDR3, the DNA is TGTGCCAGCAGTCCATACTCAAACCCCGGCGAGCAGTACTTC.

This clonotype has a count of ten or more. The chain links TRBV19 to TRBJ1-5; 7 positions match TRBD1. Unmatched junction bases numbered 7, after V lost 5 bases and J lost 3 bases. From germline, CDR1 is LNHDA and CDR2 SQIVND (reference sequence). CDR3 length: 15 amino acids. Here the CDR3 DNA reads TGTGCCAGTAGTGTCGTTGACAGGGACAATCAGCCCCAGCATTTT. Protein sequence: CASSVVDRDNQPQHF.

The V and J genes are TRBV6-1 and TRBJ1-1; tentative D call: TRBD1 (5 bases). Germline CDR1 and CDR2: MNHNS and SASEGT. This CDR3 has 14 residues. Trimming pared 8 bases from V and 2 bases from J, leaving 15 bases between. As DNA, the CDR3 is TGTGCCAGCCGCTCACCAGGGTTCAACACTGAAGCTTTCTTT. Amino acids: CASRSPGFNTEAFF.

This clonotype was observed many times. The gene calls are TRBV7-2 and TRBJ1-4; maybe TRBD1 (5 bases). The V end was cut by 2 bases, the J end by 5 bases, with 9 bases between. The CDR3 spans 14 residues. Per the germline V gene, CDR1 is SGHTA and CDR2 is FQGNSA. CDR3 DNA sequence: TGTGCCAGCAGCTTAACCCGGGACAATGAAAAACTGTTTTTT. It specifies CASSLTRDNEKLFF.

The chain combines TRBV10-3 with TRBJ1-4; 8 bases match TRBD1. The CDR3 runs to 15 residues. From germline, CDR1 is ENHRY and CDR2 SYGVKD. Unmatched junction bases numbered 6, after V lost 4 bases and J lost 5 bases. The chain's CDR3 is CAISGTGTGNEKLFF. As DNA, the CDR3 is TGTGCCATCAGTGGGACCGGGACAGGAAATGAAAAACTGTTTTTT.

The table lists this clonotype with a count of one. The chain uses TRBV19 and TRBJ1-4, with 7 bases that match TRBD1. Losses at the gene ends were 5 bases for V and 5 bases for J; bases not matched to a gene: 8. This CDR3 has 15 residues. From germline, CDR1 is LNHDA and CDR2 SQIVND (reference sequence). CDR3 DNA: TGTGCCAGTAGTCCGAGGTTGACAGGGAATGAAAAACTGTTTTTT. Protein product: CASSPRLTGNEKLFF. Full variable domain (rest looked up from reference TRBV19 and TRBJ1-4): DGGITQSPKYLFRKEGQNVTLSCEQNLNHDAMYWYRQDPGQGLRLIYYSQIVNDFQKGDIAEGYSVSREKKESFPLTVTSAQKNPTAFYLCASSPRLTGNEKLFFGSGTQLSVL.

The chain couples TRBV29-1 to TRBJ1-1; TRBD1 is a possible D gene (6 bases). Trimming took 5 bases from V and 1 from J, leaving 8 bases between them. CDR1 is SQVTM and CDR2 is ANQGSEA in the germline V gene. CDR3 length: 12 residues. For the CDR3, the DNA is TGCAGCGTTCAGGGACAGAACACTGAAGCTTTCTTT. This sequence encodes CSVQGQNTEAFF.

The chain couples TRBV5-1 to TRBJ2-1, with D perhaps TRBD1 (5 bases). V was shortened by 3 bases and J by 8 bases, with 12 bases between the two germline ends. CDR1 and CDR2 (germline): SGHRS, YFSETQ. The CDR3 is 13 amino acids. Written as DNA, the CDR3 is TGCGCCAGCAGCTCTGCCCAGGGTTATGAGCAGTTCTTC. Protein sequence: CASSSAQGYEQFF. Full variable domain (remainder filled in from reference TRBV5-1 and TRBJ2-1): KAGVTQTPRYLIKTRGQQVTLSCSPISGHRSVSWYQQTPGQGLQFLFEYFSETQRNKGNFPGRFSGRQFSNSRSEMNVSTLELGDSALYLCASSSAQGYEQFFGPGTRLTVL.

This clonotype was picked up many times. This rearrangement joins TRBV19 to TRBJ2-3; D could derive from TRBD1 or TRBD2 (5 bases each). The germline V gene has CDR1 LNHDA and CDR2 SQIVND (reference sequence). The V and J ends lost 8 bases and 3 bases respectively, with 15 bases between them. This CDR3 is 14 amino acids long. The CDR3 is CASRDRKMTDTQYF. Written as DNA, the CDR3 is TGTGCCAGTCGGGACCGAAAAATGACAGATACGCAGTATTTT. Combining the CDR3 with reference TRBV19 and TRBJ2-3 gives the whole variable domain DGGITQSPKYLFRKEGQNVTLSCEQNLNHDAMYWYRQDPGQGLRLIYYSQIVNDFQKGDIAEGYSVSREKKESFPLTVTSAQKNPTAFYLCASRDRKMTDTQYFGPGTRLTVL.

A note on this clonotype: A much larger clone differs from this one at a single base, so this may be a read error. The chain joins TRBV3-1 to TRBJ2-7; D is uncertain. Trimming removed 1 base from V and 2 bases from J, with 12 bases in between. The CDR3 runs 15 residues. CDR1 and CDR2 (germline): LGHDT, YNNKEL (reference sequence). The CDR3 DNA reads TGTGCCAGCAGCCAAGTACGTATCTACGCCTACGAGCAGTACTTC. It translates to CASSQVRIYAYEQYF.

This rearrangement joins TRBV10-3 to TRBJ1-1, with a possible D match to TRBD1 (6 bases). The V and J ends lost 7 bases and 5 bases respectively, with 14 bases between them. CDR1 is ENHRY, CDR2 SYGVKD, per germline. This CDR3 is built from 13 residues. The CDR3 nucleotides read TGTGCCATCAAGGCCGGGGGCGGGACTGAAGCTTTCTTT. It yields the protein CAIKAGGGTEAFF.

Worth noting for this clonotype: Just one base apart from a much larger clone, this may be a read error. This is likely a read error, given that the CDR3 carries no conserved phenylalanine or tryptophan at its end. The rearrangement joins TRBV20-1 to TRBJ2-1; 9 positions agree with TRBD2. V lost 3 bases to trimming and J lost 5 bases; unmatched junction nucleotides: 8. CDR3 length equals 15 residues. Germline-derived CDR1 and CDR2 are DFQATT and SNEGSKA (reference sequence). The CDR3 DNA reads TGCAGTGCTAGGCTGCCTAGCGGGAATAACAATGAGCAGTTCCTC. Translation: CSARLPSGNNNEQFL.

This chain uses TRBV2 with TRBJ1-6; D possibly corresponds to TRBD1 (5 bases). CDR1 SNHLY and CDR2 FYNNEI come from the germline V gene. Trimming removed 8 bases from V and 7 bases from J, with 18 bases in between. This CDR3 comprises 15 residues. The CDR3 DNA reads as TGTGCCAGCGAGGGGTACGGGGATGGGAATTCACCCCTCCACTTT. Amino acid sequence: CASEGYGDGNSPLHF.